This TCR beta chain was retrieved from a study of beta chain features in type 1 diabetes. The study's findings and limits: Significant though moderate, a shortening of TCRB CDR3s appeared in all four CD4+ subsets of Type 1 diabetes patients.

Notes on this clone: Its antigen remains unidentified.

This CDR3 comprises 14 residues. CDR1 GTSNPN and CDR2 SVGIG come from the germline V gene (reference sequence). With 3 bases clipped from V and 4 bases from J, the junction kept 8 bases outside the gene matches. Reverse transcribing all isolated RNA meant expressed TCRB transcripts were sequenced. The table came from immunoSEQ multiplex PCR; TCRdb's copy has only in-frame clones and leaves some out. The sample has some 240,000 clones, around 16% seen once. Sequencing was performed on naive CD4+ T cells from blood. This chain connects TRBV30 to TRBJ1-2; TRBD1 matches 7 bases. This clonotype was sampled from a man in his thirties or forties with type 1 diabetes. The chain's CDR3 is CAWRVTGVGYGYTF. The CDR3 DNA follows: TGTGCCTGGAGGGTCACAGGGGTAGGCTATGGCTACACCTTC. The full variable domain, its missing parts supplied by reference TRBV30 and TRBJ1-2, is SQTIHQWPATLVQPVGSPLSLECTVEGTSNPNLYWYRQAAGRGLQLLFYSVGIGQISSEVPQNLSASRPQDRQFILSSKKLLLSDSGFYLCAWRVTGVGYGYTFGSGTRLTVV.